This note documents a single T cell receptor (beta chain) sequence. This entry is derived from a study of long-term antiretroviral therapy in people with HIV. The trim removed 2 bases at V and 1 base at J, leaving 2 bases unmatched. CDR3 size: 15 residues. In germline, CDR1 is SGHRS, CDR2 YFSETQ. Survey-level resolution applied to immunoSEQ assay v3.0. The method was immunoSEQ multiplex PCR; TCRdb's version includes in-frame clones alone and lacks a portion of them. The sample records 30,000 to 40,000 clones, 83% being singletons. This receptor was obtained from a man between 18 and 35 years old with HIV. The sequences come from unsorted PBMCs, collected 0.4 years before starting antiretroviral therapy. The rearrangement links TRBV5-1 to TRBJ2-3, with 9 nucleotides matching TRBD1. CDR3 coding DNA: TGCGCCAGCAGCTTCCGGGACAGGGGCACAGATACGCAGTATTTT. It specifies CASSFRDRGTDTQYF.